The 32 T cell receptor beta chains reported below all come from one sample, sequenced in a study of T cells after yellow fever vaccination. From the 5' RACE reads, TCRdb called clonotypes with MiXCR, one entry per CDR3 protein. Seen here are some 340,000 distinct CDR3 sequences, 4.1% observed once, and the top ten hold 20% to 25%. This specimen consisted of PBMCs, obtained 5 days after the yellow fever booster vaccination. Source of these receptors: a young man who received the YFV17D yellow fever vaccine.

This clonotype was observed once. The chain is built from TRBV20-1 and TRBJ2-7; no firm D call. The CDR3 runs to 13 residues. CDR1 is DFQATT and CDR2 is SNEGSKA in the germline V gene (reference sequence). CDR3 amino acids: CSASRDSSYEQFV. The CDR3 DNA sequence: TGCAGTGCTTCCCGCGATAGCTCCTACGAGCAGTTCGTC.

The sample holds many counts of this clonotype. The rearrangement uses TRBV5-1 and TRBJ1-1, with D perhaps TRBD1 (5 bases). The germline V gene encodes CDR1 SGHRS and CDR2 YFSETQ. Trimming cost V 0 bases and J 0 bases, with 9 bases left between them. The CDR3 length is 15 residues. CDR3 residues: CASSLGQLMNTEAFF. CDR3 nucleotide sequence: TGCGCCAGCAGCTTGGGACAGCTTATGAACACTGAAGCTTTCTTT. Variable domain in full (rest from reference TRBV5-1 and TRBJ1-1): KAGVTQTPRYLIKTRGQQVTLSCSPISGHRSVSWYQQTPGQGLQFLFEYFSETQRNKGNFPGRFSGRQFSNSRSEMNVSTLELGDSALYLCASSLGQLMNTEAFFGQGTRLTVV.

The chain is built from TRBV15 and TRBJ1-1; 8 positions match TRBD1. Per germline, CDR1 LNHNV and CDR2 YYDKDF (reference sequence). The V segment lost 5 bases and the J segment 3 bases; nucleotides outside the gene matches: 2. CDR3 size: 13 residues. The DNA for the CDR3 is TGTGCCACCAGCCACAGGGGGGACACTGAAGCTTTCTTT. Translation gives CATSHRGDTEAFF.

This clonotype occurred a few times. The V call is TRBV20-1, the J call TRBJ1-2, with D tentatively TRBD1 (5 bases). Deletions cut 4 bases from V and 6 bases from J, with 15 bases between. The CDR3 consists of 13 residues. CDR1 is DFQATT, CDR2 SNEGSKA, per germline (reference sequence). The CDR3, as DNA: TGCAGTGCTACCCCTCAGGGAGGCCATGGCTACACCTTC. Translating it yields CSATPQGGHGYTF.

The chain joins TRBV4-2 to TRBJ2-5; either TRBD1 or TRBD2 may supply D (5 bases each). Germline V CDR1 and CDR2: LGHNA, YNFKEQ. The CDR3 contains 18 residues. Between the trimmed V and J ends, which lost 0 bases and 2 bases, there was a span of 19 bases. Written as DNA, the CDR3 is TGTGCCAGCAGCCAAGAGGGCATCGGAGGACACCCTCAAGAGACCCAGTACTTC. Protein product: CASSQEGIGGHPQETQYF.

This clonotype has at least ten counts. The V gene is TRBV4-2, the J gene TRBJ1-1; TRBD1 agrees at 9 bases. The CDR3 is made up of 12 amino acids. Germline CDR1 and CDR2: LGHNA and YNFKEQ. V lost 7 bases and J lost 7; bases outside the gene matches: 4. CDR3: CASKEGQGEAFF. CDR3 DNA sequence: TGTGCCAGCAAGGAGGGACAGGGTGAAGCTTTCTTT.

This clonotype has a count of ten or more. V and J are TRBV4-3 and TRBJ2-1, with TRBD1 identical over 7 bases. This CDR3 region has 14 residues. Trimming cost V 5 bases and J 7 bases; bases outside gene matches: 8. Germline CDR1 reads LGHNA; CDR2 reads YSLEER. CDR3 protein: CASSVQGRGNEQFF. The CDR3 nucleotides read TGCGCCAGCAGCGTACAGGGGCGCGGGAATGAGCAGTTCTTC.

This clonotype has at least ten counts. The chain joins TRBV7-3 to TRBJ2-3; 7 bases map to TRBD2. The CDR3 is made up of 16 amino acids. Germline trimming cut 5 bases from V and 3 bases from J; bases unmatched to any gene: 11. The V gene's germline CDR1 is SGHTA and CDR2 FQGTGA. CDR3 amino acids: CASSPPGAGVTDTQYF. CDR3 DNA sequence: TGTGCCAGCAGCCCGCCCGGGGCGGGGGTAACAGATACGCAGTATTTT.

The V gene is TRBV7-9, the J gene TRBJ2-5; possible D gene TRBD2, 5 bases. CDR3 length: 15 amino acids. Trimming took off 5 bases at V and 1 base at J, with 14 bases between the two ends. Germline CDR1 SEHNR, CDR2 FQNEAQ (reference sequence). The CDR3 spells CASSPRLASQETQYF. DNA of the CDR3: TGTGCCAGCAGCCCCCGGTTAGCGAGCCAAGAGACCCAGTACTTC.

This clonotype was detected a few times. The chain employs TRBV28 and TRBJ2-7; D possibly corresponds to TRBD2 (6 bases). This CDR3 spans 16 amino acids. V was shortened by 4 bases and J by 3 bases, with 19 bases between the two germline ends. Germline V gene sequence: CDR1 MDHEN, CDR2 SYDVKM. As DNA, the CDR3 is TGTGCCAGCAGTTCCCTGGGGGAGGAAGTAGACTACGAGCAGTACGTC. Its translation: CASSSLGEEVDYEQYV.

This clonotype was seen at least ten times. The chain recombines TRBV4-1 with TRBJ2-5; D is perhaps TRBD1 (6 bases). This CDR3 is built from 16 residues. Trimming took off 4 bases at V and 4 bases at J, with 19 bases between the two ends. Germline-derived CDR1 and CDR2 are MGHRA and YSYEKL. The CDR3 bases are TGCGCCAGCAGCCTCACATCAGGGGTTCGGGGAGAGACCCAGTACTTC. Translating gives CASSLTSGVRGETQYF.

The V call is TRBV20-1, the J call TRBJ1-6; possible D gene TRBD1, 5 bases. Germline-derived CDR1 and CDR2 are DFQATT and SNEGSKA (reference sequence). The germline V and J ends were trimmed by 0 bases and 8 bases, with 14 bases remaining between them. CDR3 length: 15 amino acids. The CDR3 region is CSARDPRVGDSPLHF. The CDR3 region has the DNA TGCAGTGCTAGAGACCCCAGGGTAGGGGATTCACCCCTCCACTTT.

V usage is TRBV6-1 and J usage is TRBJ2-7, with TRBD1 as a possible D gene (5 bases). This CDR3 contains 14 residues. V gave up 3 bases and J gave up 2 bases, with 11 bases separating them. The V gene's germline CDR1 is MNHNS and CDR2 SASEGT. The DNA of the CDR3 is TGTGCCAGCAGTGACGTGACAGCCGCCTACGAGCAGTACTTC. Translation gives CASSDVTAAYEQYF.

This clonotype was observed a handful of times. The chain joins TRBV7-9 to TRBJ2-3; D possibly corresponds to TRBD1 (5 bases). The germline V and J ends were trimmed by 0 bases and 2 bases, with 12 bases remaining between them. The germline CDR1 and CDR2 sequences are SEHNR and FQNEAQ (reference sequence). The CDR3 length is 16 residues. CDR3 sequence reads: CASSLAPTDLTDTQYF. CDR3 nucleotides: TGTGCCAGCAGCTTAGCGCCGACAGACCTCACAGATACGCAGTATTTT. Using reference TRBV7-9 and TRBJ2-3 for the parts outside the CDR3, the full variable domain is DTGVSQNPRHKITKRGQNVTFRCDPISEHNRLYWYRQTLGQGPEFLTYFQNEAQLEKSRLLSDRFSAERPKGSFSTLEIQRTEQGDSAMYLCASSLAPTDLTDTQYFGPGTRLTVL.

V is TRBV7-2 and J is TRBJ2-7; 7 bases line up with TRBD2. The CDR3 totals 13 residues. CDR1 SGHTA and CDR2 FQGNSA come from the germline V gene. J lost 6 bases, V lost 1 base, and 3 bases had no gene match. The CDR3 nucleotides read TGTGCCAGCAGCTTAGTGGCGGGAGTCGAGCAGTACGTC. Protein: CASSLVAGVEQYV.

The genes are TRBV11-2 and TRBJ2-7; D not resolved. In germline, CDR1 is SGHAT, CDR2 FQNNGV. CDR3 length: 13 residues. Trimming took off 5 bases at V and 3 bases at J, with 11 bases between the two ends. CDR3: CASSRGPFYEQYV. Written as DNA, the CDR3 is TGTGCCAGCAGCCGCGGACCGTTCTACGAGCAGTACGTC.

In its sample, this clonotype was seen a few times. The CDR3: CASSVVMGLGAGEQFF. In DNA, the CDR3 is TGTGCCAGCAGCGTAGTTATGGGACTAGGGGCCGGAGAGCAGTTCTTC. The chain joins TRBV9 to TRBJ2-1, with 8 positions matching TRBD2. Germline loops: CDR1 SGDLS, CDR2 YYNGEE. V gave up 0 bases and J gave up 10 bases; unmatched junction bases: 12. This CDR3 is 16 amino acids long.

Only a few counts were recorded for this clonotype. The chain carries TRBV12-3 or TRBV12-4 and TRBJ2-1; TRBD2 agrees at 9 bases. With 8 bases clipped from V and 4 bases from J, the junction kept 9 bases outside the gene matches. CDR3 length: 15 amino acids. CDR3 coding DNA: TGTGCCAGCCGGGTCGGCGGGGGGGAATACAATGAGCAGTTCTTC. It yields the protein CASRVGGGEYNEQFF.

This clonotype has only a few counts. CDR3 nucleotide sequence: TGCGCCAGCAGCCAAGAGGGGCAGTTGAACACTGAAGCTTTCTTT. It encodes CASSQEGQLNTEAFF. The J gene is TRBJ1-1, the V gene TRBV4-1; possibly TRBD1 for D (5 bases). CDR3 length: 15 residues. V lost 0 bases to trimming and J lost 0 bases, with 8 bases between them. The germline CDR1 and CDR2 sequences are MGHRA and YSYEKL.

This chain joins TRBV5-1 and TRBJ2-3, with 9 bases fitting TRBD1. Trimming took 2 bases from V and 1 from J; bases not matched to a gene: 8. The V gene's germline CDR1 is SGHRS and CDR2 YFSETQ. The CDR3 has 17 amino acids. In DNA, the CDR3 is TGCGCCAGCAGCTTTAGTCTGGGACAGGGAGGCACAGATACGCAGTATTTT. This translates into CASSFSLGQGGTDTQYF.

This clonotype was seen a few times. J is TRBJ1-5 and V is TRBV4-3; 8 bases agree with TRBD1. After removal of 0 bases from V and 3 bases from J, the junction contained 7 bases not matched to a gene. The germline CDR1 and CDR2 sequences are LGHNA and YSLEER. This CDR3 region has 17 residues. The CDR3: CASSQDPTGAYNQPQHF. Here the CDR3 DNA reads TGCGCCAGCAGCCAAGACCCGACAGGGGCCTACAATCAGCCCCAGCATTTT.

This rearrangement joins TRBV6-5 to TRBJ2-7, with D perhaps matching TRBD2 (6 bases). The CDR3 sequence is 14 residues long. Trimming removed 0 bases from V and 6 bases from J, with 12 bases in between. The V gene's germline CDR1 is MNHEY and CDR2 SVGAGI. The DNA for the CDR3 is TGTGCCAGCAGTTACTCGGGGGGATTCGGCGAGCAGTACTTC. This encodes CASSYSGGFGEQYF.

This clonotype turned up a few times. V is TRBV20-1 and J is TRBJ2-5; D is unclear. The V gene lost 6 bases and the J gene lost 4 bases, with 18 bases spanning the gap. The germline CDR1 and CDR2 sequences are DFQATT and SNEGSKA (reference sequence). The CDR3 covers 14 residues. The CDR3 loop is CSALRALSGETQYF. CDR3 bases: TGCAGTGCGCTCCGGGCCCTCTCTGGAGAGACCCAGTACTTC.

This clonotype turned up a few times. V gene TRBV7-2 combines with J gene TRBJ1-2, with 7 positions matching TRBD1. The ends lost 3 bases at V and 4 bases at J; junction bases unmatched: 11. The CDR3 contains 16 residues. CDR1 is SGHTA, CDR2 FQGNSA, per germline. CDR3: CASSFVALGDSYGYTF. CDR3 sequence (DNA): TGTGCCAGCAGCTTTGTCGCCTTGGGGGACAGCTATGGCTACACCTTC.

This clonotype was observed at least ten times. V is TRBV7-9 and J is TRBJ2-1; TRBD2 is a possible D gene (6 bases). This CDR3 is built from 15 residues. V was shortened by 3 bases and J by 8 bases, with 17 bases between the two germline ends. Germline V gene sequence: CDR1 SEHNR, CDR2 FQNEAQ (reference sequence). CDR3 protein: CASSLGRFNGYEQFF. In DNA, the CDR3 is TGTGCCAGCAGCTTGGGGAGGTTCAACGGTTATGAGCAGTTCTTC.

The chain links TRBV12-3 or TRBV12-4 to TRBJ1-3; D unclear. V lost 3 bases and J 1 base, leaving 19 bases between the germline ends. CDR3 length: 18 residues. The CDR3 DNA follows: TGTGCCAGCAGTTTCCCTGACGGAACTCTCGCTTCTGGAAACACCATATATTTT. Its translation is CASSFPDGTLASGNTIYF.

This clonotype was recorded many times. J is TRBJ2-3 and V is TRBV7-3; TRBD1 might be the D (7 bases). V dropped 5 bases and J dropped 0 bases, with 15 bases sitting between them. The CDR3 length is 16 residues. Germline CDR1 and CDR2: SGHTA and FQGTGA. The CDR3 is CASSPQQGTSTDTQYF. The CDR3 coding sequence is TGTGCCAGCAGCCCCCAACAGGGGACTAGCACAGATACGCAGTATTTT.

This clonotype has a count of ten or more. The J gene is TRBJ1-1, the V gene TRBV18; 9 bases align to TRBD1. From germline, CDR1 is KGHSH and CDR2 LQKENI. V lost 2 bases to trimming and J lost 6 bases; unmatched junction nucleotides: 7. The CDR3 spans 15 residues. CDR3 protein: CASSPTGQGGSEAFF. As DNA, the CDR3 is TGTGCCAGCTCACCAACGGGACAGGGCGGGTCTGAAGCTTTCTTT.

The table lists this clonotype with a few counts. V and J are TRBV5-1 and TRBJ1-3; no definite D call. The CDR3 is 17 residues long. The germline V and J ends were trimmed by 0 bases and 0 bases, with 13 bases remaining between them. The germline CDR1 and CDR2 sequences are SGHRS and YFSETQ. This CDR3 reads CASSLARQDVSGNTIYF. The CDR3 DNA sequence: TGCGCCAGCAGCTTGGCCAGGCAGGACGTCTCTGGAAACACCATATATTTT.

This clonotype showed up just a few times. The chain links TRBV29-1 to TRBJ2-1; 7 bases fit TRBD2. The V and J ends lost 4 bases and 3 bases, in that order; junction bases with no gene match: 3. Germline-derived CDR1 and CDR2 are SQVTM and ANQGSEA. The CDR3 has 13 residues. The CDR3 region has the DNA TGCAGCGTTGCCCTAGCGGACTACAATGAGCAGTTCTTC. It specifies CSVALADYNEQFF.

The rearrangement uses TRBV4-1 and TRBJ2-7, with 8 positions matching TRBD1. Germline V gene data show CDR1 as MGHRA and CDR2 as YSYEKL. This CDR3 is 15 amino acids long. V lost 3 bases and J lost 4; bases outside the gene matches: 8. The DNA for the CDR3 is TGCGCCAGCAGCCAGCCAGACAGGGGACGGTACGAGCAGTACTTC. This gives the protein CASSQPDRGRYEQYF.

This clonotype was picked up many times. CDR3 residues: CSVGGLRLRPEAFF. In DNA form, the CDR3 reads TGCAGCGTTGGGGGTTTGCGGTTACGTCCTGAAGCTTTCTTT. This rearrangement joins TRBV29-1 to TRBJ1-1, with unresolved D. The CDR3 covers 14 residues. CDR1 SQVTM and CDR2 ANQGSEA come from the germline V gene. V lost 4 bases to trimming and J lost 6 bases, with 18 bases between them.